This T cell receptor beta chain originates from a study of blood T cell repertoires in COVID-19. Study overall: Samples representing acute and convalescent COVID-19 were sourced from the United States, Italy and Spain.

TCRdb keeps only in-frame clones here, not all; method: immunoSEQ multiplex PCR. Here the sample spans 250,000 or so clones, 86% being singletons. Germline loops: CDR1 MGHRA, CDR2 YSYEKL. The CDR3 sequence is 17 residues long. V lost 1 base and J lost 0, with 13 bases in between. The TCR comes from a man in his 60s with acute or convalescent COVID-19. The J gene is TRBJ1-3, the V gene TRBV4-1; TRBD1 is a possible D gene (6 bases). Sequencing was done on a sample of peripheral blood. The DNA of the CDR3 is TGCGCCAGCAGCCAAGGGGAAGGGGGAATCTCTGGAAACACCATATATTTT. Protein sequence: CASSQGEGGISGNTIYF.